The 19 T cell receptor beta chains listed next were all sequenced from one sample in a study of cytotoxic CD8 clonotypes in ibrutinib-treated CLL. Clones were sequenced by immunoSEQ multiplex PCR, and TCRdb holds only the in-frame ones, with some missing. The sample lists more than 150,000 clones, 55% to 85% occurring once. Here the sequenced sample was PBMCs, taken after 24 months of ibrutinib treatment. Source of these receptors: a human donor with chronic lymphocytic leukemia.

The V and J genes are TRBV2 and TRBJ1-2; 9 bases match TRBD1. V trimming: 6 bases; J trimming: 3 bases; junction bases outside the gene matches: 11. Germline loops: CDR1 SNHLY, CDR2 FYNNEI. The CDR3 runs to 16 residues. This chain's CDR3 is CASSAASGQGYYGYTF. Here the CDR3 DNA reads TGTGCCAGCAGCGCCGCTTCGGGACAGGGTTACTATGGCTACACCTTC.

This rearrangement joins TRBV28 to TRBJ2-5, with a possible D match to TRBD1 (6 bases). The CDR3 runs 15 residues. Germline assignment: CDR1 MDHEN and CDR2 SYDVKM. V was trimmed by 5 bases and J by 1 base, leaving 14 bases between them. CDR3 residues: CASSQQGFGQETQYF. CDR3 nucleotide sequence: TGTGCCAGCAGTCAACAGGGTTTTGGCCAAGAGACCCAGTACTTC.

The chain joins TRBV28 to TRBJ1-1, with TRBD1 matching over 8 bases. CDR1 and CDR2 from the germline V gene are MDHEN and SYDVKM. CDR3 length equals 17 residues. Germline trimming cut 7 bases from V and 0 bases from J; bases unmatched to any gene: 13. In DNA form, the CDR3 reads TGTGCCAGCACTCTATGGGGGCAGGGGGCTCTGAACACTGAAGCTTTCTTT. Amino acid sequence: CASTLWGQGALNTEAFF.

The chain employs TRBV28 and TRBJ2-1, with 10 bases identical to TRBD2. V shed 11 bases, J shed 8 bases, and the junction held 9 bases outside the gene matches. Germline V gives CDR1 MDHEN, CDR2 SYDVKM. There are 13 residues in the CDR3. The CDR3 is CAVLAGASDEQFF. CDR3 bases: TGTGCCGTCCTAGCGGGAGCGTCGGATGAGCAGTTCTTC.

The chain couples TRBV27 to TRBJ2-3; 7 bases match TRBD1. CDR3 length: 15 amino acids. The J segment lost 2 bases and the V segment lost 3 bases, leaving 5 bases of the junction unmatched. Germline V gives CDR1 MNHEY, CDR2 SMNVEV (reference sequence). This chain's CDR3 is CASSLSGQPTDTQYF. CDR3 coding DNA: TGTGCCAGCAGTTTGTCGGGACAGCCCACAGATACGCAGTATTTT.

The rearrangement uses TRBV27 and TRBJ2-1; 13 bases agree with TRBD2. From germline, CDR1 is MNHEY and CDR2 SMNVEV (reference sequence). The CDR3 runs to 15 residues. After removal of 5 bases from V and 9 bases from J, the junction contained 7 bases not matched to a gene. DNA of the CDR3: TGTGCCAGCAGTCCGTGGACTAGCGGGAGTGTTGAGCAGTTCTTC. As protein: CASSPWTSGSVEQFF.

This clone showed up just a few times. V is TRBV29-1 and J is TRBJ2-1; TRBD2 agrees at 12 bases. Germline loops: CDR1 SQVTM, CDR2 ANQGSEA. V lost 1 base to trimming and J lost 5 bases; unmatched junction nucleotides: 9. The CDR3 is 17 amino acids. The CDR3 sequence is CSVEGLAGVMGDNEQFF. CDR3 DNA sequence: TGCAGCGTTGAAGGACTAGCGGGAGTAATGGGAGACAATGAGCAGTTCTTC.

This chain joins TRBV12-5 and TRBJ1-1; D may be TRBD1 (6 bases). The CDR3 length is 17 residues. Germline loops: CDR1 LGHNT, CDR2 FRNRAP. V lost 2 bases, J lost 4 bases, and 20 bases lay in between. The CDR3 sequence is CASGLRLLQGLLTEAFF. The DNA of the CDR3 is TGTGCTAGTGGTTTGCGCCTTTTACAGGGATTGCTCACTGAAGCTTTCTTT.

The J gene is TRBJ1-1, the V gene TRBV5-4, with D perhaps TRBD1 (5 bases). The CDR3 is 14 residues long. V lost 4 bases, J lost 1 base, and 11 bases lay in between. Germline CDR1 reads SGHNT; CDR2 reads YYREEE (reference sequence). The CDR3 spells CASSPIGQNTEAFF. CDR3 nucleotide sequence: TGTGCCAGCAGCCCAATCGGACAGAACACTGAAGCTTTCTTT. Using reference TRBV5-4 and TRBJ1-1 for the parts outside the CDR3, the full variable domain is ETGVTQSPTHLIKTRGQQVTLRCSSQSGHNTVSWYQQALGQGPQFIFQYYREEENGRGNFPPRFSGLQFPNYSSELNVNALELDDSALYLCASSPIGQNTEAFFGQGTRLTVV.

Here the CDR3 DNA reads TGTGCCTGGAGTGGACTACAGGGTGGGTTTGGCTACACCTTC. Translating gives CAWSGLQGGFGYTF. The V call is TRBV30, the J call TRBJ1-2; TRBD1 is a possible D gene (6 bases). V was clipped by 1 base and J by 7 bases, with 16 bases between them. CDR3 length: 14 residues. Germline values: CDR1 GTSNPN, CDR2 SVGIG (reference sequence).

V usage is TRBV27 and J usage is TRBJ2-1, with TRBD1 matching over 9 bases. Trimming took 5 bases from V and 5 from J; bases not matched to a gene: 16. CDR3 size: 18 residues. Germline assignment: CDR1 MNHEY and CDR2 SMNVEV (reference sequence). The CDR3 DNA reads TGTGCCAGCAGTAAACCCCACATGGGACAGGGAGGCCACAATGAGCAGTTCTTC. Its translation is CASSKPHMGQGGHNEQFF.

The table lists this clone with a few counts. The V call is TRBV7-9, the J call TRBJ1-2, with D tentatively TRBD1 (6 bases). Per germline, CDR1 SEHNR and CDR2 FQNEAQ (reference sequence). Trimming pared 1 base from V and 8 bases from J, leaving 11 bases between. CDR3 length: 13 residues. Here the CDR3 DNA reads TGTGCCAGCAGCTTAGAACAGGGAGCCGGCTACACCTTC. Amino acids: CASSLEQGAGYTF.

The gene calls are TRBV13 and TRBJ2-5, with TRBD2 as a possible D gene (6 bases). V was cut by 3 bases and J by 2 bases, with 7 bases left in between. CDR1 is PRHDT, CDR2 FYEKMQ, per germline (reference sequence). The length of the CDR3 is 13 residues. The CDR3 spells CASSFGRQETQYF. The CDR3 coding sequence is TGTGCCAGCAGCTTTGGGAGGCAAGAGACCCAGTACTTC.

V and J are TRBV7-2 and TRBJ1-2; D perhaps matches TRBD1 (5 bases). Germline lookup yields CDR1 SGHTA and CDR2 FQGNSA. Trimming left V 3 bases short and J 2 bases short, with 7 bases between. CDR3 length: 13 amino acids. CDR3 nucleotides: TGTGCCAGCAGCTTCGACAGAAACTATGGCTACACCTTC. This sequence encodes CASSFDRNYGYTF.

The rearrangement uses TRBV5-4 and TRBJ1-1, with D perhaps matching TRBD1 (6 bases). CDR3 length: 16 amino acids. Germline V gene lookup returns CDR1 SGHNT and CDR2 YYREEE (reference sequence). Trimming pared 4 bases from V and 3 bases from J, leaving 19 bases between. The CDR3 reads CASSPLTGRQYTEAFF. CDR3 sequence (DNA): TGTGCCAGCAGCCCCCTAACAGGGAGGCAGTACACTGAAGCTTTCTTT.

The chain is built from TRBV19 and TRBJ2-1; D not resolved. This CDR3 is 14 amino acids long. Germline V gene sequence: CDR1 LNHDA, CDR2 SQIVND (reference sequence). Trimming removed 5 bases at V and 0 bases at J, with 8 bases between. The CDR3 loop is CASSSLGSYNEQFF. The CDR3 DNA is TGTGCCAGTAGTTCTTTGGGCTCCTACAATGAGCAGTTCTTC. Using reference TRBV19 and TRBJ2-1 for the parts outside the CDR3, the full variable domain is DGGITQSPKYLFRKEGQNVTLSCEQNLNHDAMYWYRQDPGQGLRLIYYSQIVNDFQKGDIAEGYSVSREKKESFPLTVTSAQKNPTAFYLCASSSLGSYNEQFFGPGTRLTVL.

The rearrangement links TRBV11-3 to TRBJ1-1, with TRBD1 identical over 7 bases. V gave up 1 base and J gave up 5 bases; unmatched junction bases: 4. This CDR3 is 14 amino acids long. Germline loops: CDR1 SGHNT, CDR2 YENEEA. The CDR3 protein is CASSLGDRATEAFF. CDR3 coding DNA: TGTGCCAGCAGCTTAGGCGACAGGGCGACTGAAGCTTTCTTT.

The chain recombines TRBV18 with TRBJ1-5, with 9 bases aligning to TRBD1. Germline CDR1 and CDR2: KGHSH and LQKENI. J was trimmed by 2 bases and V by 5 bases; bases with no gene match: 4. The CDR3 loop spans 15 amino acids. In DNA form, the CDR3 reads TGTGCCAGCTCAGCTCGGACAGGGGGCAATCAGCCCCAGCATTTT. Its protein product is CASSARTGGNQPQHF.

The J gene is TRBJ2-7, the V gene TRBV6-6; D might be TRBD2 (6 bases). From germline, CDR1 is MNHNY and CDR2 SVGAGI (reference sequence). The CDR3 extends over 13 amino acids. Between the trimmed V and J ends, which lost 6 bases and 3 bases, there was a span of 12 bases. The CDR3, as DNA: TGTGCCAGCAGCGGGACTGTATTCTACGAGCAGTACTTC. This sequence encodes CASSGTVFYEQYF.